This record looks at one T cell receptor (beta chain) sequence and its context. Germline CDR1 SGDLS, CDR2 YYNGEE. The V segment lost 2 bases and the J segment 6 bases; nucleotides outside the gene matches: 8. CDR3 length: 16 residues. Random hexamers were used to reverse transcribe the RNA input (about 0.5 to 1 ug). TCRdb used MiXCR to reprocess the immunoSEQ multiplex PCR reads, holding one entry per CDR3 protein. The sample shows about 120,000 distinct CDR3 sequences, around 90% of them seen only once. These data belong to a study of CD8 T cells in Susac syndrome. The TCR originated in a human donor in good health. The V and J genes are TRBV9 and TRBJ2-7; 13 positions match TRBD2. The sample comprised CD8+ T cells from PBMCs. DNA of the CDR3: TGTGCCAGCAGCGTGGCGACTAGCGGGGGGATTTCCGAGCAGTACTTC. As protein: CASSVATSGGISEQYF.